This TCR beta chain was observed in a study of blood T cell repertoires in COVID-19. Across the whole study: Samples of COVID-19 (acute and convalescent) were obtained from the United States, Italy and Spain.

In the original processing: Amplified reference gene primers provided the basis for estimating nucleated cell counts. TCRdb's table, derived via immunoSEQ multiplex PCR, lists solely in-frame clones and lacks some. The DNA was the basis for D and trimming; V, J and clone size are from that table. Among 250,000 or so clones, about 91% were seen once, and the ten largest hold approximately 6%. The CDR3 loop spans 16 amino acids. V was trimmed by 2 bases and J by 1 base, leaving 11 bases between them. Germline V gene sequence: CDR1 SGHTA, CDR2 FQGNSA. The chain uses TRBV7-2 and TRBJ2-2; D not resolved. Source material: peripheral blood. The clonotype originates from a woman in her thirties with COVID-19, enrolled during active disease. CDR3 protein: CASSLNLPVNTGELFF. The CDR3 region has the DNA TGTGCCAGCAGCTTAAATCTACCCGTGAACACCGGGGAGCTGTTTTTT.